These 30 T cell receptor beta chains share one sample of origin, sequenced in a study of CD4 T cells in relation to SARS-CoV-2 and coronaviruses. Data came from immunoSEQ multiplex PCR; TCRdb stores just in-frame clones and leaves some out. The sample holds 25,000 to 30,000 clones; about two thirds are singletons and the top ten take 20% to 25%. CD4+ T cells from unexposed donors were obtained before the COVID-19 pandemic (2011-2018). CD4+ T cells were isolated from the cells after around 9 days of culture. The antigens these receptors bind are not known. Source material: CD4+ T cells from PBMCs, cultured in vitro. The receptors derive from a human donor in good health.

This clone was recorded once. The chain couples TRBV10-1 to TRBJ1-5, with D hard to call. The V gene lost 2 bases and the J gene lost 1 base, with 9 bases spanning the gap. The CDR3 is made up of 15 amino acids. Germline V gives CDR1 WNHNN, CDR2 SYGVQD (reference sequence). The chain's CDR3 is CASSEVLGSNQPQHF. The CDR3 bases are TGCGCCAGCAGTGAGGTCCTTGGAAGCAATCAGCCCCAGCATTTT.

The gene calls are TRBV7-2 and TRBJ1-4; D is perhaps TRBD1 (6 bases). The V end was cut by 5 bases, the J end by 7 bases, with 20 bases between. Germline V gene lookup returns CDR1 SGHTA and CDR2 FQGNSA. This CDR3 is 16 amino acids long. The CDR3 DNA follows: TGTGCCAGCAGCCCGACCTCAGGACAGCCCGGTGAAAAACTGTTTTTT. As protein: CASSPTSGQPGEKLFF.

The chain recombines TRBV7-2 with TRBJ1-2; D possibly corresponds to TRBD1 (5 bases). This CDR3 comprises 14 residues. Trimming pared 2 bases from V and 5 bases from J, leaving 12 bases between. Germline V gene sequence: CDR1 SGHTA, CDR2 FQGNSA. As DNA, the CDR3 is TGTGCCAGCAGCTTATGGGGGAATCCTTATGGCTACACCTTC. This gives the protein CASSLWGNPYGYTF.

V gene TRBV14 combines with J gene TRBJ2-6; tentatively, D is TRBD1 (5 bases). Germline-derived CDR1 and CDR2 are SGHDN and FVKESK. The CDR3 contains 17 residues. V shed 1 base and J shed 2 bases, with 12 bases lying between them. The DNA of the CDR3 is TGTGCCAGCAGCCAAGTTCAGGGATTTCCTGGGGCCAACGTCCTGACTTTC. This translates into CASSQVQGFPGANVLTF.

The chain couples TRBV18 to TRBJ2-1, with 9 bases matching TRBD1. Germline assignment: CDR1 KGHSH and CDR2 LQKENI. This CDR3 spans 15 amino acids. V trimming: 0 bases; J trimming: 5 bases; junction bases outside the gene matches: 2. The CDR3 spells CASSPPTGGNNEQFF. The CDR3 DNA follows: TGTGCCAGCTCACCACCGACAGGGGGAAACAATGAGCAGTTCTTC.

The chain employs TRBV7-9 and TRBJ2-1; 13 nucleotides line up with TRBD2. CDR1 and CDR2 (germline): SEHNR, FQNEAQ (reference sequence). The CDR3 sequence is 15 residues long. Losses at the gene ends were 4 bases for V and 6 bases for J; bases not matched to a gene: 3. This CDR3 is CASSSRTSGSNEQFF. DNA for the CDR3: TGTGCCAGCAGCTCCCGGACTAGCGGGAGCAATGAGCAGTTCTTC.

The V call is TRBV5-5, the J call TRBJ2-7; D may match TRBD1 or TRBD2 (7 bases each). The V gene lost 4 bases and the J gene lost 3 bases, with 11 bases spanning the gap. The germline V gene encodes CDR1 SGHKS and CDR2 YYEKEE (reference sequence). The CDR3 has 13 amino acids. The chain's CDR3 is CASSGRGGYEQYF. Written as DNA, the CDR3 is TGTGCCAGCAGCGGCAGGGGGGGCTACGAGCAGTACTTC.

This clone has a handful of counts. Written as DNA, the CDR3 is TGCAGCATAATGGCTCAGGGCTCCTACGAGCAGTACTTC. Translating gives CSIMAQGSYEQYF. The chain employs TRBV29-1 and TRBJ2-7; tentatively, D is TRBD1 (5 bases). Germline assignment: CDR1 SQVTM and CDR2 ANQGSEA. V lost 8 bases, J lost 0 bases, and 14 bases lay in between. The CDR3 has 13 residues.

This chain uses TRBV5-4 with TRBJ2-5, with 8 nucleotides matching TRBD1. In germline, CDR1 is SGHNT, CDR2 YYREEE (reference sequence). This CDR3 has 16 amino acids. The J segment lost 2 bases and the V segment lost 5 bases, leaving 11 bases of the junction unmatched. DNA of the CDR3: TGTGCCAGCAGTCGTGGGAAGGACAGGGCGCAAGAGACCCAGTACTTC. It codes for CASSRGKDRAQETQYF.

CDR3 in amino acids: CASRDLQDGYTF. CDR3 coding DNA: TGTGCCAGCAGAGACCTTCAGGATGGCTACACCTTC. The V and J genes are TRBV6-4 and TRBJ1-2; D not resolved. The CDR3 is 12 amino acids. CDR1 is MRHNA, CDR2 SNTAGT, per germline. V was trimmed by 6 bases and J by 6 bases, leaving 11 bases between them.

The CDR3 DNA sequence: TGTGCCAGCAGCTTAGGCCCAGCGGGGGGTAATACGCAGTATTTT. Translated, it gives CASSLGPAGGNTQYF. The chain has TRBV7-2 and TRBJ2-3; 9 nucleotides line up with TRBD2. The junction had 6 bases not matched to a gene; V was cut back by 1 base and J by 7 bases. From germline, CDR1 is SGHTA and CDR2 FQGNSA. This CDR3 has 15 amino acids.

The chain has TRBV24-1 and TRBJ2-4; D uncertain. The V gene's germline CDR1 is KGHDR and CDR2 SFDVKD. The CDR3 spans 11 residues. V was shortened by 3 bases and J by 6 bases, with 2 bases between the two germline ends. The CDR3 sequence: CATSDPNIQYF. Here the CDR3 DNA reads TGTGCCACCAGTGATCCAAACATTCAGTACTTC.

The chain's CDR3 is CAWRGMNTEAFF. As DNA, the CDR3 is TGTGCCTGGAGAGGGATGAACACTGAAGCTTTCTTT. V gene TRBV30 combines with J gene TRBJ1-1; D is unresolved. The ends were cut back, 3 bases at V and 0 bases at J, with 5 bases in the middle. Germline V gives CDR1 GTSNPN, CDR2 SVGIG (reference sequence). CDR3 length equals 12 residues.

The rearrangement joins TRBV11-2 to TRBJ2-5; D may correspond to TRBD1 or TRBD2 (5 bases each). V was clipped by 5 bases and J by 5 bases, with 15 bases between them. This CDR3 region has 14 residues. Germline assignment: CDR1 SGHAT and CDR2 FQNNGV. The DNA of the CDR3 is TGTGCCAGCAGCCCCGCCGGGACGCGGGAGACCCAGTACTTC. Translated: CASSPAGTRETQYF. Full variable domain (missing parts from reference TRBV11-2 and TRBJ2-5): EAGVAQSPRYKIIEKRQSVAFWCNPISGHATLYWYQQILGQGPKLLIQFQNNGVVDDSQLPKDRFSAERLKGVDSTLKIQPAKLEDSAVYLCASSPAGTRETQYFGPGTRLLVL.

The genes are TRBV11-2 and TRBJ2-1; possible D gene TRBD2, 6 bases. CDR3 size: 14 residues. Trimming removed 2 bases from V and 7 bases from J, with 12 bases in between. Germline assignment: CDR1 SGHAT and CDR2 FQNNGV. The CDR3 loop reads CASSLSEGGNEQFF. The DNA of the CDR3 is TGTGCCAGCAGCTTAAGTGAGGGAGGTAATGAGCAGTTCTTC.

The chain employs TRBV30 and TRBJ1-2; tentatively, D is TRBD1 (6 bases). V dropped 2 bases and J dropped 4 bases, with 14 bases sitting between them. CDR3 length: 14 residues. From germline, CDR1 is GTSNPN and CDR2 SVGIG (reference sequence). CDR3 sequence (DNA): TGTGCCTGGAGTTTAGGGGGTATGGTCTATGGCTACACCTTC. The encoded protein is CAWSLGGMVYGYTF. Full variable domain (remainder filled in from reference TRBV30 and TRBJ1-2): SQTIHQWPATLVQPVGSPLSLECTVEGTSNPNLYWYRQAAGRGLQLLFYSVGIGQISSEVPQNLSASRPQDRQFILSSKKLLLSDSGFYLCAWSLGGMVYGYTFGSGTRLTVV.

The V gene is TRBV6-6, the J gene TRBJ1-5; 7 bases are a match to TRBD1. The CDR3 loop spans 14 amino acids. V shed 6 bases, J shed 2 bases, and the junction held 4 bases outside the gene matches. CDR1 MNHNY and CDR2 SVGAGI come from the germline V gene (reference sequence). DNA for the CDR3: TGTGCCAGCAGGGTCACAGGGGGCAATCAGCCCCAGCATTTT. This encodes CASRVTGGNQPQHF.

This clone was recorded a few times. The gene calls are TRBV18 and TRBJ2-1; 9 bases are shared with TRBD2. Germline trimming cut 2 bases from V and 6 bases from J; bases unmatched to any gene: 5. The CDR3 contains 15 residues. The V gene's germline CDR1 is KGHSH and CDR2 LQKENI. CDR3 region: CASSPASGGSNEQFF. Written as DNA, the CDR3 is TGTGCCAGCTCACCAGCGAGCGGGGGGTCCAATGAGCAGTTCTTC.

V usage is TRBV5-6 and J usage is TRBJ2-7; the D call may be TRBD1 or TRBD2 (6 bases each). This CDR3 has 14 residues. In germline, CDR1 is SGHDT, CDR2 YYEEEE. V shed 3 bases and J shed 6 bases, with 16 bases lying between them. The CDR3 here is CASSSGTLGGEQYF. The CDR3 DNA sequence: TGTGCCAGCAGCTCCGGGACATTGGGGGGCGAGCAGTACTTC.

This chain uses TRBV7-2 with TRBJ1-6, with D perhaps matching TRBD1 (5 bases). Trimming pared 1 base from V and 0 bases from J, leaving 13 bases between. Germline V gene sequence: CDR1 SGHTA, CDR2 FQGNSA. The CDR3 consists of 18 residues. The CDR3 loop reads CASSLDGRQSSYNSPLHF. In DNA, the CDR3 is TGTGCCAGCAGCTTAGATGGTAGACAGAGCTCCTATAATTCACCCCTCCACTTT. Full variable domain (remainder filled in from reference TRBV7-2 and TRBJ1-6): GAGVSQSPSNKVTEKGKDVELRCDPISGHTALYWYRQSLGQGLEFLIYFQGNSAPDKSGLPSDRFSAERTGGSVSTLTIQRTQQEDSAVYLCASSLDGRQSSYNSPLHFGNGTRLTVT.

The V and J genes are TRBV13 and TRBJ2-5; TRBD2 aligns across 10 bases. The CDR3 covers 16 residues. Germline CDR1 and CDR2: PRHDT and FYEKMQ (reference sequence). V lost 6 bases, J lost 1 base, and 8 bases stayed unmatched. CDR3 nucleotide sequence: TGTGCCAGCAGATATAGCGGGAGGCTTTCCCAAGAGACCCAGTACTTC. This encodes CASRYSGRLSQETQYF.

The J gene is TRBJ2-2, the V gene TRBV7-2, with 8 bases identical to TRBD2. There are 18 residues in the CDR3. Germline V gene sequence: CDR1 SGHTA, CDR2 FQGNSA. V shed 1 base, J shed 8 bases, and the junction held 15 bases outside the gene matches. The CDR3 loop is CASSLGGGGSAYIGELFF. The CDR3 DNA follows: TGTGCCAGCAGCTTAGGGGGCGGGGGGTCCGCCTACATTGGGGAGCTGTTTTTT.

Details on this clone: Sequence at one end of the junction differs from germline and may be a read error. V usage is TRBV3-1 (or the pseudogene TRBV3-2) and J usage is TRBJ2-7, with 7 bases identical to TRBD2. Germline values: CDR1 LGHDT, CDR2 YNNKEL (reference sequence). The CDR3 totals 12 residues. The CDR3: CASSQAGQRGEF. For the CDR3, the DNA is TGTGCCAGCAGCCAAGCGGGGCAGCGGGGCGAATTC.

This sequence joins TRBV2 and TRBJ1-1; D uncertain. The V end lost 5 bases, the J end lost 1 base, and 11 bases lay between the germline ends. The V gene's germline CDR1 is SNHLY and CDR2 FYNNEI. The CDR3 sequence is 14 residues long. The CDR3 spells CASSRSGRNTEAFF. In DNA form, the CDR3 reads TGTGCCAGCAGTCGTTCGGGGAGGAACACTGAAGCTTTCTTT. The full variable domain, its missing parts supplied by reference TRBV2 and TRBJ1-1, is EPEVTQTPSHQVTQMGQEVILRCVPISNHLYFYWYRQILGQKVEFLVSFYNNEISEKSEIFDDQFSVERPDGSNFTLKIRSTKLEDSAMYFCASSRSGRNTEAFFGQGTRLTVV.

The chain combines TRBV5-1 with TRBJ2-7; D remains unclear. This CDR3 region has 14 residues. V was trimmed by 2 bases and J by 3 bases, leaving 12 bases between them. In germline, CDR1 is SGHRS, CDR2 YFSETQ. CDR3 coding DNA: TGCGCCAGCAGCTTTAACAGCGCCAACTACGAGCAGTACTTC. Translation: CASSFNSANYEQYF.

In this sample, this clone turned up once. The rearrangement links TRBV19 to TRBJ2-1; D is perhaps TRBD1 (6 bases). The CDR3 spans 16 residues. Trimming took 5 bases from V and 3 from J, leaving 17 bases between them. Germline lookup yields CDR1 LNHDA and CDR2 SQIVND (reference sequence). This CDR3 reads CASSPQTGTIYNEQFF. The DNA of the CDR3 is TGTGCCAGTAGTCCTCAAACAGGGACGATCTACAATGAGCAGTTCTTC.

The chain carries TRBV5-6 and TRBJ2-3; 9 bases agree with TRBD1. The germline V gene has CDR1 SGHDT and CDR2 YYEEEE. J gave up 4 bases and V 3 bases, and 9 bases lay outside the gene matches. The CDR3 extends over 16 amino acids. CDR3 bases: TGTGCCAGCAGCTCCCGACACAGGGGGCCTGCAGATACGCAGTATTTT. Encoded protein: CASSSRHRGPADTQYF.

On this clone: Other DNA sequences in this sample translate to the same CDR3. The chain uses TRBV19 and TRBJ2-7; a weak D match, TRBD2 (5 bases). V dropped 6 bases and J dropped 10 bases, with 19 bases sitting between them. Germline V lookup: CDR1 LNHDA, CDR2 SQIVND (reference sequence). This CDR3 contains 13 residues. The CDR3 loop reads CASSSTEGLEQYF. For the CDR3, the DNA is TGTGCCAGTAGCTCCACAGAGGGCCTCGAACAGTACTTC.

The chain couples TRBV27 to TRBJ1-5, with a possible D match to TRBD1 (5 bases). V lost 3 bases, J lost 0 bases, and 9 bases lay in between. The CDR3 length is 15 residues. Germline-derived CDR1 and CDR2 are MNHEY and SMNVEV (reference sequence). The CDR3 sequence: CASSFEGYSNQPQHF. CDR3 coding DNA: TGTGCCAGCAGTTTCGAGGGGTATAGCAATCAGCCCCAGCATTTT.

The chain employs TRBV5-8 and TRBJ1-6, with D possibly being TRBD1 (5 bases). This CDR3 region has 13 residues. V was cut by 1 base and J by 8 bases, with 7 bases left in between. Germline V gene data show CDR1 as SGHTS and CDR2 as YDEGEE. The CDR3 here is CASSLLGDSPLHF. CDR3 DNA: TGTGCCAGCAGCTTGTTGGGGGATTCACCCCTCCACTTT. Full variable domain (rest looked up from reference TRBV5-8 and TRBJ1-6): EAGVTQSPTHLIKTRGQQATLRCSPISGHTSVYWYQQALGLGLQFLLWYDEGEERNRGNFPPRFSGRQFPNYSSELNVNALELEDSALYLCASSLLGDSPLHFGNGTRLTVT.